This T cell receptor beta chain was recorded in a study of blood T cell repertoires in COVID-19. About the research overall: Acute and convalescent COVID-19 samples came from the United States, Italy and Spain. T cells, B-cell-depleted T cells, or PBMCs supplied cDNA or gDNA.

The CDR3 runs to 14 residues. V shed 5 bases and J shed 0 bases, with 8 bases lying between them. The germline CDR1 and CDR2 sequences are SGHRS and YFSETQ. In the original processing: Quantification of nucleated cells was approximated via reference gene primer amplification. The data were produced by immunoSEQ multiplex PCR, yet TCRdb's version contains in-frame clones alone and is incomplete. The V and J calls and the clone size are those of that table, but D and trimming were determined from the DNA. The sample yields 220,000 or so clones, approximately 78% seen once. Seattle patients were enrolled during active infection and followed longitudinally.

The clonotype was recovered from a woman at least 80 years old with COVID-19, enrolled during active disease. The sequencing input was peripheral blood. This sequence joins TRBV5-1 and TRBJ1-4; no definite D call. Here the CDR3 DNA reads TGCGCCAGCAGTCAACTAGCAACTAATGAAAAACTGTTTTTT. Its protein is CASSQLATNEKLFF.